Listed here are 12 T cell receptor beta chains from one sample, sequenced in a study of tumour-infiltrating T cells in Burkitt lymphoma. Profiled with immunoSEQ multiplex PCR; TCRdb holds only in-frame clones, not every one. Seen here are about 17,000 clones, roughly 85% observed once, and the top ten hold less than 2.5%. What was sequenced was tumor tissue. Receptor source: a human donor with diffuse large B-cell lymphoma.

This chain connects TRBV7-6 to TRBJ1-2; 9 nucleotides match TRBD1. With 1 base clipped from V and 9 bases from J, the junction kept 9 bases outside the gene matches. Germline CDR1 and CDR2: SGHVS and FNYEAQ. CDR3 length: 15 residues. The CDR3 protein is CASSLGYGQGFSYTF. CDR3 nucleotide sequence: TGTGCCAGCAGCTTAGGCTACGGACAGGGGTTCAGCTACACCTTC.

The rearrangement uses TRBV19 and TRBJ2-1; 7 positions agree with TRBD1. J was trimmed by 5 bases and V by 3 bases; bases with no gene match: 7. Germline lookup yields CDR1 LNHDA and CDR2 SQIVND (reference sequence). The CDR3 has 15 amino acids. CDR3 in amino acids: CASSIGAQGDNEQFF. The CDR3 region has the DNA TGTGCCAGTAGTATCGGGGCCCAGGGGGACAATGAGCAGTTCTTC.

The rearrangement links TRBV4-2 to TRBJ1-2; D ambiguous. The CDR3 has 13 residues. Germline V gene data show CDR1 as LGHNA and CDR2 as YNFKEQ. V shed 2 bases and J shed 2 bases, with 6 bases lying between them. The CDR3 DNA reads as TGTGCCAGCAGCCAATATGGCAACTATGGCTACACCTTC. Translating gives CASSQYGNYGYTF.

J is TRBJ1-2 and V is TRBV7-6; D is unresolved. Germline V gene lookup returns CDR1 SGHVS and CDR2 FNYEAQ. CDR3 size: 13 residues. V lost 5 bases, J lost 1 base, and 8 bases lay in between. CDR3 residues: CASSPGVNYGYTF. CDR3 bases: TGTGCCAGCAGCCCGGGAGTTAACTATGGCTACACCTTC.

The chain combines TRBV5-6 with TRBJ2-3; D may be TRBD2 (6 bases). V lost 0 bases to trimming and J lost 3 bases, with 14 bases between them. CDR1 is SGHDT, CDR2 YYEEEE, per germline. This CDR3 spans 16 amino acids. The CDR3 loop is CASSLEGSGFTDTQYF. The CDR3 DNA sequence: TGTGCCAGCAGCTTGGAAGGTAGCGGATTTACAGATACGCAGTATTTT.

The chain is built from TRBV9 and TRBJ2-1, with TRBD2 identical over 16 bases. Germline trimming cut 0 bases from V and 11 bases from J; bases unmatched to any gene: 5. The germline V gene has CDR1 SGDLS and CDR2 YYNGEE. The CDR3 spans 16 residues. CDR3 residues: CASSVGWGLAGGKQFF. In nucleotides, the CDR3 is TGTGCCAGCAGCGTAGGCTGGGGACTAGCGGGGGGGAAGCAGTTCTTC.

V is TRBV11-2 and J is TRBJ2-2, with D perhaps TRBD2 (7 bases). Germline CDR1 is SGHAT and CDR2 is FQNNGV. The CDR3 is 17 amino acids. Trimming took 5 bases from V and 7 from J, leaving 23 bases between them. CDR3 nucleotides: TGTGCCAGCAGCCCTAGGGGCAACGGGGGGCGGGTCGGGGAGCTGTTTTTT. Its translation: CASSPRGNGGRVGELFF.

The chain employs TRBV19 and TRBJ2-1; 9 positions match TRBD2. CDR1 is LNHDA, CDR2 SQIVND, per germline (reference sequence). Trimming at V came to 3 bases and at J to 5 bases, leaving 5 bases not matched to a gene. The CDR3 covers 15 residues. The CDR3 region is CASSILTSGNNEQFF. CDR3 nucleotides: TGTGCCAGTAGTATCTTGACTAGCGGAAACAATGAGCAGTTCTTC.

V gene TRBV27 combines with J gene TRBJ1-2, with D maybe TRBD1 (6 bases). Trimming removed 1 base from V and 0 bases from J, with 9 bases in between. This CDR3 contains 15 residues. The germline V gene has CDR1 MNHEY and CDR2 SMNVEV (reference sequence). The CDR3 region has the DNA TGTGCCAGCAGTTTATATAGGGGGGCTAACTATGGCTACACCTTC. Translating gives CASSLYRGANYGYTF.

This clone came up a few times. This rearrangement joins TRBV5-4 to TRBJ1-6; a weak D match, TRBD1 (5 bases). Germline loops: CDR1 SGHNT, CDR2 YYREEE (reference sequence). V shed 0 bases and J shed 10 bases, with 11 bases lying between them. The CDR3 extends over 14 amino acids. CDR3 DNA sequence: TGTGCCAGCAGCTTGGGAGGGGTAGGGTCACCCCTCCACTTT. This translates into CASSLGGVGSPLHF. The full variable domain, in which reference TRBV5-4 and TRBJ1-6 provide the parts outside the CDR3, is ETGVTQSPTHLIKTRGQQVTLRCSSQSGHNTVSWYQQALGQGPQFIFQYYREEENGRGNFPPRFSGLQFPNYSSELNVNALELDDSALYLCASSLGGVGSPLHFGNGTRLTVT.

In regard to this clone: Given the absence of the conserved phenylalanine or tryptophan at the CDR3 end, a read error is likely. The rearrangement joins TRBV7-2 to TRBJ2-2, with a tentative D call TRBD2 (6 bases). Trimming shortened V by 5 bases and J by 7 bases, and 11 bases separated the two germline ends. CDR3 size: 13 residues. From germline, CDR1 is SGHTA and CDR2 FQGNSA. CDR3 sequence reads: CASSPLGGGELFS. In DNA form, the CDR3 reads TGTGCCAGCAGCCCCCTGGGAGGCGGGGAGCTGTTTTCT.

The genes are TRBV2 and TRBJ2-1, with TRBD2 identical over 11 bases. This CDR3 is built from 15 residues. Germline lookup yields CDR1 SNHLY and CDR2 FYNNEI. Germline trimming cut 4 bases from V and 3 bases from J; bases unmatched to any gene: 2. The CDR3 sequence: CASSATSGDYNEQFF. In DNA, the CDR3 is TGTGCCAGCAGTGCGACTAGCGGGGACTACAATGAGCAGTTCTTC.